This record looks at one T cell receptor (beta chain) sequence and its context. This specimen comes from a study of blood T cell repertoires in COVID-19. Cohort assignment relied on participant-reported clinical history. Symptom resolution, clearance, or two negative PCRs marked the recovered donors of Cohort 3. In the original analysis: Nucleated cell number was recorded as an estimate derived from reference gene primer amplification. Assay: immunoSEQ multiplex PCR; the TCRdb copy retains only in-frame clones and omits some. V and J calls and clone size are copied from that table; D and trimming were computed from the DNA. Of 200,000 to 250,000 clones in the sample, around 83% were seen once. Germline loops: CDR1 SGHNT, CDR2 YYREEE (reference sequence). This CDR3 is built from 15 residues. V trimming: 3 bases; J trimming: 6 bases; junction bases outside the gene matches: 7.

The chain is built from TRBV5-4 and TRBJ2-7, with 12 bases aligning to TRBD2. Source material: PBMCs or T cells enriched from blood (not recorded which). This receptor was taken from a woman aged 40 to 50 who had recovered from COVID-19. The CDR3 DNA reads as TGTGCCAGCAGCTCCCCGTTACTAGCGGGAGGCGAGCAGTACTTC. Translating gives CASSSPLLAGGEQYF.